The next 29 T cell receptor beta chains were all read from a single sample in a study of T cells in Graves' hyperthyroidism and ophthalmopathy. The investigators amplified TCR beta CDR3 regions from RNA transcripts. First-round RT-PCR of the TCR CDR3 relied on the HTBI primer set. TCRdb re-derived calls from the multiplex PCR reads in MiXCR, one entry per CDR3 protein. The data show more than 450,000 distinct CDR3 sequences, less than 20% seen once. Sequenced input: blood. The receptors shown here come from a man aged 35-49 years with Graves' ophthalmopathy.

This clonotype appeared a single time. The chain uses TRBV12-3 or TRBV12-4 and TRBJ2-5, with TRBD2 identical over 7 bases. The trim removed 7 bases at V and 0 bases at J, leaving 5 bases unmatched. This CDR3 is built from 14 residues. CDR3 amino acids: CASNLGGYQETQYF. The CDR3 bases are TGTGCCAGCAATCTCGGGGGGTACCAAGAGACCCAGTACTTC.

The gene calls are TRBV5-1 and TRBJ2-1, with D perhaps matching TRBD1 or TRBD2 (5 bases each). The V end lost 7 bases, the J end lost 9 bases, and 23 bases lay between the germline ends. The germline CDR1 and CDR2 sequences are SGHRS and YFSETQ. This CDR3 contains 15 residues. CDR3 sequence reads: CASRNSRDAGREQFF. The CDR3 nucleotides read TGCGCCAGCCGCAATTCCCGGGACGCCGGTCGTGAGCAGTTCTTC.

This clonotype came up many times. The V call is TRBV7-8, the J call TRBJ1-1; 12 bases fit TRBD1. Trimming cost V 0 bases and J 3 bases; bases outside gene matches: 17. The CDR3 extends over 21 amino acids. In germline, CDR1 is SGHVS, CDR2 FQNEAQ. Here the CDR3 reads CASSLARGLGGQGAGDTEAFF. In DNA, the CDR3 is TGTGCCAGCAGCTTAGCGCGAGGGTTGGGGGGACAGGGGGCAGGAGACACTGAAGCTTTCTTT. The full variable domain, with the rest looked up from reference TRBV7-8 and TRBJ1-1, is GAGVSQSPRYKVAKRGQDVALRCDPISGHVSLFWYQQALGQGPEFLTYFQNEAQLDKSGLPSDRFFAERPEGSVSTLKIQRTQQEDSAVYLCASSLARGLGGQGAGDTEAFFGQGTRLTVV.

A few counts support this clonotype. Here the CDR3 DNA reads TGTGCCAGCAGCGGGGGAGTGGTGAACACTGAAGCTTTCTTT. This translates into CASSGGVVNTEAFF. The rearrangement joins TRBV7-2 to TRBJ1-1, with a possible D match to TRBD1 (5 bases). V gave up 5 bases and J gave up 0 bases, with 10 bases separating them. There are 14 residues in the CDR3. Germline CDR1 is SGHTA and CDR2 is FQGNSA.

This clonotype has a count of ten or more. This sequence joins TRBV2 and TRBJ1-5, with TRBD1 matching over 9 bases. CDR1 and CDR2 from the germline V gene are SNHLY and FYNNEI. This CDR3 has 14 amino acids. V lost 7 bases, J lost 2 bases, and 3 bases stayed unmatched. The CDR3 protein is CASKQGAGNQPQHF. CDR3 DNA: TGTGCCAGCAAACAGGGGGCAGGCAATCAGCCCCAGCATTTT.

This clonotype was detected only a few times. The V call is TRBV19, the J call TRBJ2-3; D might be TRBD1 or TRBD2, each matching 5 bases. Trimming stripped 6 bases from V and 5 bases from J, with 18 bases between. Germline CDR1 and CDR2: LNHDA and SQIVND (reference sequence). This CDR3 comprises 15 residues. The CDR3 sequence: CASSRRRAQGDTQYF. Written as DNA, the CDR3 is TGTGCCAGTAGCCGACGGCGGGCCCAGGGAGATACGCAGTATTTT.

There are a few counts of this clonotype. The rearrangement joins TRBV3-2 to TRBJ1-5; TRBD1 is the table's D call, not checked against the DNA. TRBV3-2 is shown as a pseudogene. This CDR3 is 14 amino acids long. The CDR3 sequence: CASSQVFRVQPQHF. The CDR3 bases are TGTGCCAGCAGCCAGGTATTCAGGGTCCAGCCCCAGCATTTT.

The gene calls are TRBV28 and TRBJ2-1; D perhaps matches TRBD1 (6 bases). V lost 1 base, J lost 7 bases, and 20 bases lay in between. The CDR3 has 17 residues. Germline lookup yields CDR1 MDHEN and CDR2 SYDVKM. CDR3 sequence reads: CASSLSIPSQGWNEQFF. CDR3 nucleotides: TGTGCCAGCAGTTTATCTATCCCGTCCCAGGGGTGGAATGAGCAGTTCTTC.

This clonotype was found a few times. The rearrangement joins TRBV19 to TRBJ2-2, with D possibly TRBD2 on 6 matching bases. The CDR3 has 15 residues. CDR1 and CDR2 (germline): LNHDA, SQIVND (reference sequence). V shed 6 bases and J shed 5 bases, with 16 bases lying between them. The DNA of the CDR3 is TGTGCCAGTAGGAATGGGGGGATACGGACCGGGGAGCTGTTTTTT. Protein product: CASRNGGIRTGELFF.

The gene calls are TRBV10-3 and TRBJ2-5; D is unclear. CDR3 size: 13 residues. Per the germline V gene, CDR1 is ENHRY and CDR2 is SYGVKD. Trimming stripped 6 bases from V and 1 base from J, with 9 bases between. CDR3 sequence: CAIRPAAQETQYF. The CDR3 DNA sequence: TGTGCCATCAGACCCGCAGCCCAAGAGACCCAGTACTTC.

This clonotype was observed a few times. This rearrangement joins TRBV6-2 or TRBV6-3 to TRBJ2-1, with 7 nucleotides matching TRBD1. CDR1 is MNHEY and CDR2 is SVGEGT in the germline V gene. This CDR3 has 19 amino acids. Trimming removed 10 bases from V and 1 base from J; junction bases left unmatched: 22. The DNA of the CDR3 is TGTGCCAATAACAGGGGTTATCCCAAGGATGACAGGTCCTACAATGAGCAGTTCTTC. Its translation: CANNRGYPKDDRSYNEQFF.

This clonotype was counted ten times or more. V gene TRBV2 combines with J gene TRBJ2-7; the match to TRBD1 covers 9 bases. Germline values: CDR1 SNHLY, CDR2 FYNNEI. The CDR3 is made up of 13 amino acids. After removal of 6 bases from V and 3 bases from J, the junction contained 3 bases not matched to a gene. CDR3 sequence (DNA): TGTGCCAGCAGAGGGACAGGGCTCTACGAGCAGTACTTC. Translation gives CASRGTGLYEQYF.

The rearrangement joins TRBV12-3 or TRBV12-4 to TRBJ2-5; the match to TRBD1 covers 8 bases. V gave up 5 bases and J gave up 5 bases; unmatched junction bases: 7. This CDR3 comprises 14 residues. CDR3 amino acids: CASSIRGQWETQYF. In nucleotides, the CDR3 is TGTGCCAGCAGTATCAGGGGGCAGTGGGAGACCCAGTACTTC.

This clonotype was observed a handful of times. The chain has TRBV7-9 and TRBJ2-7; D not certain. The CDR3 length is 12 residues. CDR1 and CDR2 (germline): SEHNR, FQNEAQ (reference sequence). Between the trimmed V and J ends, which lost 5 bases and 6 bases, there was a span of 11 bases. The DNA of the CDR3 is TGTGCCAGCAGCATCGGGCCGACCGAGCAGTACTTC. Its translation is CASSIGPTEQYF. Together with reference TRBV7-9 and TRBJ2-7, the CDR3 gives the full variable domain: DTGVSQNPRHKITKRGQNVTFRCDPISEHNRLYWYRQTLGQGPEFLTYFQNEAQLEKSRLLSDRFSAERPKGSFSTLEIQRTEQGDSAMYLCASSIGPTEQYFGPGTRLTVT.

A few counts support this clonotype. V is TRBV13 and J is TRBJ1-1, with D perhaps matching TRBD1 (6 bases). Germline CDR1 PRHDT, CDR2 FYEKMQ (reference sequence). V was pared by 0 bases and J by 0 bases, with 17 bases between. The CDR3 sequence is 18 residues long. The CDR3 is CASSLGRTDLIMNTEAFF. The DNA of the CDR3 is TGTGCCAGCAGCTTAGGACGGACAGACCTTATTATGAACACTGAAGCTTTCTTT. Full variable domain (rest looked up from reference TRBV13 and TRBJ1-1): AAGVIQSPRHLIKEKRETATLKCYPIPRHDTVYWYQQGPGQDPQFLISFYEKMQSDKGSIPDRFSAQQFSDYHSELNMSSLELGDSALYFCASSLGRTDLIMNTEAFFGQGTRLTVV.

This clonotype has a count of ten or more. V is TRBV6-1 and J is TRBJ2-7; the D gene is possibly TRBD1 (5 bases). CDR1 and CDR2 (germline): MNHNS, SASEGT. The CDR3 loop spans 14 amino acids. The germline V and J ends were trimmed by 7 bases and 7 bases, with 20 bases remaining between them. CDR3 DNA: TGTGCCAGCAAAGTGACGGGTGGGGCTTGGGAGCAGTACTTC. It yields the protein CASKVTGGAWEQYF.

As DNA, the CDR3 is TGTGCCAGTAGTAAGAGGTCAGGCTCCTACAATGAGCAGTTCTTC. Translation: CASSKRSGSYNEQFF. J is TRBJ2-1 and V is TRBV19; D is unclear. The germline CDR1 and CDR2 sequences are LNHDA and SQIVND (reference sequence). There are 15 residues in the CDR3. V dropped 4 bases and J dropped 0 bases, with 10 bases sitting between them.

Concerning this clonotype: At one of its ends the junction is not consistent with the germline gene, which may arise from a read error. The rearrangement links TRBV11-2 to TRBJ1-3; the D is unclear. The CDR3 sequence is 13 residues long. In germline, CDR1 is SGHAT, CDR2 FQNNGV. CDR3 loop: CASSQEQRGTIYF. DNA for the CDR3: TGCGCCAGCAGCCAAGAACAGCGGGGCACCATATATTTT.

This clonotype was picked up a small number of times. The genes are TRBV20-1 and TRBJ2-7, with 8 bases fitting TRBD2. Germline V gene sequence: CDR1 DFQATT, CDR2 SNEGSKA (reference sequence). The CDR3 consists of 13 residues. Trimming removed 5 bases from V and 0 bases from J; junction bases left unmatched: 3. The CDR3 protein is CSALSGSSYEQYF. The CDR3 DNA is TGCAGTGCTTTAAGCGGGAGCTCCTACGAGCAGTACTTC.

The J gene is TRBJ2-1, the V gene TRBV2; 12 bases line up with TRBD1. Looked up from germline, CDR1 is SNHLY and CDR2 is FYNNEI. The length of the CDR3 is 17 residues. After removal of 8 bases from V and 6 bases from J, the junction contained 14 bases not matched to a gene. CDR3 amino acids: CASPRRGQGAPGNEQFF. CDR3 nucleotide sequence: TGTGCCAGCCCCCGGCGGGGACAGGGGGCGCCCGGCAATGAGCAGTTCTTC.

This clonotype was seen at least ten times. CDR3 sequence (DNA): TGTGCCAGCTCACCACCGGCCTATGGCTACACCTTC. This gives the protein CASSPPAYGYTF. The J gene is TRBJ1-2, the V gene TRBV18; D unresolved. Germline V gene lookup returns CDR1 KGHSH and CDR2 LQKENI. V lost 0 bases and J lost 4, with 3 bases in between. The CDR3 is 12 residues long.

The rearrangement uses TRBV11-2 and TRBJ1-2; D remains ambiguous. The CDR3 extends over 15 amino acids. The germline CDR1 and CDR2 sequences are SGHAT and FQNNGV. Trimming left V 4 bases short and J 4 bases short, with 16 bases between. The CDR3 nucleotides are TGTGCCAGCAGCTCGGGAGGACTGAGATCCTATGGCTACACCTTC. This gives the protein CASSSGGLRSYGYTF.

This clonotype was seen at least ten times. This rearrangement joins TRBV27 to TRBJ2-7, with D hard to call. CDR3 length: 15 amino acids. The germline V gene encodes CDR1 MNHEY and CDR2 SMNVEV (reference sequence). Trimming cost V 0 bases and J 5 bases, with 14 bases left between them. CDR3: CASSLSKVATDEQYF. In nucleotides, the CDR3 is TGTGCCAGCAGTTTATCGAAGGTGGCAACCGACGAGCAGTACTTC.

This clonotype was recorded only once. The chain's CDR3 is CASSPVRATYEQYF. The CDR3 DNA sequence: TGTGCCAGCTCACCGGTCCGGGCAACCTACGAGCAGTACTTC. V gene TRBV18 combines with J gene TRBJ2-7; no firm D call. In germline, CDR1 is KGHSH, CDR2 LQKENI. There are 14 residues in the CDR3. V lost 3 bases, J lost 2 bases, and 11 bases lay in between.

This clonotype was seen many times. CDR3 residues: CASSLAWGDTQYF. The CDR3 region has the DNA TGTGCCAGCAGCTTAGCGTGGGGGGATACGCAGTATTTT. The chain links TRBV7-9 to TRBJ2-3, with D perhaps matching TRBD1 or TRBD2 (5 bases each). The germline CDR1 and CDR2 sequences are SEHNR and FQNEAQ (reference sequence). Trimming pared 0 bases from V and 6 bases from J, leaving 7 bases between. The CDR3 has 13 amino acids. The full variable domain, completed using reference TRBV7-9 and TRBJ2-3, is DTGVSQNPRHKITKRGQNVTFRCDPISEHNRLYWYRQTLGQGPEFLTYFQNEAQLEKSRLLSDRFSAERPKGSFSTLEIQRTEQGDSAMYLCASSLAWGDTQYFGPGTRLTVL.

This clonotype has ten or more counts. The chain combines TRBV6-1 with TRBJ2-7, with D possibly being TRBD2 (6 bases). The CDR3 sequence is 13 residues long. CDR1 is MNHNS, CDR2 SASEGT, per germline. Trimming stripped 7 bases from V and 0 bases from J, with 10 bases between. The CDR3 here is CASIPGLSYEQYF. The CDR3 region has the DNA TGTGCCAGCATTCCGGGACTCTCCTACGAGCAGTACTTC.

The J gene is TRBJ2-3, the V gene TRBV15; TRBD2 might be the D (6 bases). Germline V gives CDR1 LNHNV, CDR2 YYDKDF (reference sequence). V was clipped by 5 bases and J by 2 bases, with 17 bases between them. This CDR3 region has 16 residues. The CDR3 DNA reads TGTGCCACCAGCGGCTGGGGGGAGAGGGTCACAGATACGCAGTATTTT. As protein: CATSGWGERVTDTQYF.

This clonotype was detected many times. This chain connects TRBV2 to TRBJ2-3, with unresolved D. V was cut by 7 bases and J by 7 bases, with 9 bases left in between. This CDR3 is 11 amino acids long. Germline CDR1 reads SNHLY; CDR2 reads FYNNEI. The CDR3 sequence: CASTSLYTQYF. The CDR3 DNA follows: TGTGCCAGCACCAGCCTGTATACGCAGTATTTT.

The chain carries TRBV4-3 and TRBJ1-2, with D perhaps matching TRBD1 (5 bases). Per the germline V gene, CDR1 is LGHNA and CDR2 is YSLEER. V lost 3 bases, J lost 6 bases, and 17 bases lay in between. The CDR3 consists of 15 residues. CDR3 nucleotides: TGCGCCAGCAGCCACCGGGGGACGCGGTTTAATGGCTACACCTTC. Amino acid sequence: CASSHRGTRFNGYTF.